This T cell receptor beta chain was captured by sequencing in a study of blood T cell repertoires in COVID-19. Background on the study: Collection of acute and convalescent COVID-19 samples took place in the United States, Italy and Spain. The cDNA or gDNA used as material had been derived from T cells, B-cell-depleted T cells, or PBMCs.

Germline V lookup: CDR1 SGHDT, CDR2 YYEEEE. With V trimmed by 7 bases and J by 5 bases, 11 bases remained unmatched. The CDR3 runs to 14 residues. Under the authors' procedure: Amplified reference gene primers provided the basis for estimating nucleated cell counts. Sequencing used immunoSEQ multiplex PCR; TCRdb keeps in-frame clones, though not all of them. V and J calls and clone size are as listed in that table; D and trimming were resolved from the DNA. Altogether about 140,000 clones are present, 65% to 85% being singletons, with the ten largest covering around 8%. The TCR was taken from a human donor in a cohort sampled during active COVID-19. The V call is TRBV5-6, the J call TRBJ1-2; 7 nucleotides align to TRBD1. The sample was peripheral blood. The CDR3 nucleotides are TGTGCCAGCCGAGTTACAGGGGTTACATATGGCTACACCTTC. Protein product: CASRVTGVTYGYTF.